The 10 T cell receptor beta chains below all came from one sample that was sequenced in a study of blood T cell repertoires in COVID-19. Sequencing used immunoSEQ multiplex PCR; TCRdb keeps in-frame clones, though not all of them. The table shows under 250,000 clones, with approximately 88% occurring only once. The specimen sequenced was peripheral blood. Receptor source: a man aged 35 to 55 with acute or convalescent COVID-19.

CDR3 nucleotides: TGTGCCAGCAGCCTGGACAGGGGGATAGGAAACACCATATATTTT. Encoded protein: CASSLDRGIGNTIYF. The chain employs TRBV7-2 and TRBJ1-3; TRBD1 matches at 10 bases. The CDR3 is 15 amino acids. Unmatched junction bases numbered 5, after V lost 5 bases and J lost 4 bases. From germline, CDR1 is SGHTA and CDR2 FQGNSA.

The chain links TRBV6-5 to TRBJ2-1; 10 bases line up with TRBD1. Germline CDR1 MNHEY, CDR2 SVGAGI. J gave up 9 bases and V 6 bases, and 8 bases lay outside the gene matches. This CDR3 has 14 residues. CDR3 nucleotides: TGTGCCAGCAGACCTGACAGGGGGCGCCTTGAGCAGTTCTTC. It encodes CASRPDRGRLEQFF.

The V call is TRBV2, the J call TRBJ1-6, with D unresolved. This CDR3 region has 12 residues. The germline V gene has CDR1 SNHLY and CDR2 FYNNEI. The V end lost 9 bases, the J end lost 5 bases, and 8 bases lay between the germline ends. CDR3 region: CASAPNNSPLHF. The DNA of the CDR3 is TGTGCCAGTGCGCCGAATAATTCACCCCTCCACTTT.

This chain links TRBV19 with TRBJ1-5; TRBD1 matches at 7 bases. In germline, CDR1 is LNHDA, CDR2 SQIVND (reference sequence). The CDR3 contains 17 residues. V gave up 6 bases and J gave up 3 bases; unmatched junction bases: 14. CDR3 DNA sequence: TGTGCCAGTAGGACAGGGATACAAACTAAAACCAATCAGCCCCAGCATTTT. It codes for CASRTGIQTKTNQPQHF.

The chain employs TRBV4-3 and TRBJ1-1; D call uncertain. This CDR3 has 14 residues. Between the trimmed V and J ends, which lost 0 bases and 10 bases, there was a span of 15 bases. Germline lookup yields CDR1 LGHNA and CDR2 YSLEER. The CDR3 DNA reads TGCGCCAGCAGCCAAGATTCTGAGGGCCGAGTAGCTTTCTTT. This sequence encodes CASSQDSEGRVAFF.

The chain employs TRBV27 and TRBJ1-1; TRBD1 agrees at 10 bases. The CDR3 covers 15 residues. V was pared by 6 bases and J by 5 bases, with 9 bases of the junction left unmatched. The germline V gene encodes CDR1 MNHEY and CDR2 SMNVEV (reference sequence). CDR3 nucleotide sequence: TGTGCCAGCAGACAAACGACAGGGGGCGAAACTGAAGCTTTCTTT. Protein sequence: CASRQTTGGETEAFF.

The V call is TRBV3-1 (or the pseudogene TRBV3-2), the J call TRBJ2-3; 8 bases align to TRBD1. Per the germline V gene, CDR1 is LGHDT and CDR2 is YNNKEL (reference sequence). Unmatched junction bases numbered 10, after V lost 6 bases and J lost 8 bases. This CDR3 contains 14 residues. The CDR3 loop reads CASSFGQGRGTQYF. In nucleotides, the CDR3 is TGTGCCAGCAGTTTTGGACAGGGCAGGGGTACGCAGTATTTT.

V is TRBV15 and J is TRBJ2-5; 7 bases are a match to TRBD2. The CDR3 runs 14 residues. Germline CDR1 LNHNV, CDR2 YYDKDF (reference sequence). The V segment lost 7 bases and the J segment 7 bases; nucleotides outside the gene matches: 12. The DNA for the CDR3 is TGTGCCACCACCCAGCGGGATGGCCGGGGGACCCAGTACTTC. This sequence encodes CATTQRDGRGTQYF.

The chain joins TRBV5-5 to TRBJ1-5; D remains ambiguous. The CDR3 extends over 14 amino acids. CDR1 and CDR2 (germline): SGHKS, YYEKEE (reference sequence). V shed 4 bases and J shed 8 bases, with 16 bases lying between them. The CDR3 protein is CASSPGGDWEPQHF. CDR3 DNA: TGTGCCAGCAGCCCCGGAGGAGATTGGGAGCCCCAGCATTTT. Using reference TRBV5-5 and TRBJ1-5 for the parts outside the CDR3, the full variable domain is DAGVTQSPTHLIKTRGQQVTLRCSPISGHKSVSWYQQVLGQGPQFIFQYYEKEERGRGNFPDRFSARQFPNYSSELNVNALLLGDSALYLCASSPGGDWEPQHFGDGTRLSIL.

This rearrangement joins TRBV11-2 to TRBJ1-3, with D possibly matching TRBD1 (6 bases). The CDR3 sequence is 15 residues long. Germline V gene lookup returns CDR1 SGHAT and CDR2 FQNNGV. V was shortened by 5 bases and J by 3 bases, with 14 bases between the two germline ends. Here the CDR3 DNA reads TGTGCCAGCAGCGGAACCGGGACAAATGGAAACACCATATATTTT. Its translation is CASSGTGTNGNTIYF.